These 19 T cell receptor beta chains share one sample of origin, sequenced in a study of T cell responses to AZD1222 COVID-19 vaccine. Generated by immunoSEQ multiplex PCR, the TCRdb table keeps only in-frame clones and is missing some. The table includes roughly 110,000 clones, roughly 90% detected once. Sequencing used peripheral blood, obtained on day 0 of AZD1222 vaccination. The receptors were sampled from an adult in good health.

The rearrangement uses TRBV14 and TRBJ1-1; D is perhaps TRBD1 (5 bases). V lost 1 base and J 9 bases, leaving 18 bases between the germline ends. Germline V gene sequence: CDR1 SGHDN, CDR2 FVKESK. The CDR3 is made up of 15 amino acids. The CDR3, as DNA: TGTGCCAGCAGCCAAGTGGCCGGGGCGGGTAGTAAAGCTTTCTTT. Amino acids: CASSQVAGAGSKAFF.

V is TRBV15 and J is TRBJ1-2; D gene ambiguous. The V end lost 2 bases, the J end lost 4 bases, and 14 bases lay between the germline ends. The V gene's germline CDR1 is LNHNV and CDR2 YYDKDF (reference sequence). The CDR3 contains 15 residues. CDR3 loop: CATSRLPWLIYGYTF. The CDR3 nucleotides are TGTGCCACCAGCAGACTCCCGTGGCTCATCTATGGCTACACCTTC.

V usage is TRBV6-2 or TRBV6-3 and J usage is TRBJ2-7, with TRBD2 identical over 7 bases. The V and J ends lost 1 base and 4 bases, in that order; junction bases with no gene match: 7. There are 15 residues in the CDR3. Germline V lookup: CDR1 MNHEY, CDR2 SVGEGT. CDR3 amino acids: CASSYWRERWYEQYF. The DNA of the CDR3 is TGTGCCAGCAGTTACTGGCGGGAGCGGTGGTACGAGCAGTACTTC.

The V call is TRBV30, the J call TRBJ1-2, with 8 bases aligning to TRBD1. The germline V gene encodes CDR1 GTSNPN and CDR2 SVGIG (reference sequence). This CDR3 contains 13 residues. Germline trimming cut 2 bases from V and 6 bases from J; bases unmatched to any gene: 5. CDR3 amino acids: CAWSSQGGDGYTF. The CDR3 bases are TGTGCCTGGAGTTCACAGGGGGGCGATGGCTACACCTTC. Supplemented by reference TRBV30 and TRBJ1-2, the full variable domain reads SQTIHQWPATLVQPVGSPLSLECTVEGTSNPNLYWYRQAAGRGLQLLFYSVGIGQISSEVPQNLSASRPQDRQFILSSKKLLLSDSGFYLCAWSSQGGDGYTFGSGTRLTVV.

The rearrangement links TRBV9 to TRBJ2-1; D may match TRBD1 or TRBD2 (5 bases each). V lost 2 bases to trimming and J lost 6 bases, with 15 bases between them. CDR3 length: 15 residues. Germline V lookup: CDR1 SGDLS, CDR2 YYNGEE. CDR3 sequence (DNA): TGTGCCAGCAGCGTCGGGACCCCCGTGTTCAATGAGCAGTTCTTC. Protein product: CASSVGTPVFNEQFF.

This clone has only one observation. Distinct nucleotide sequences in the sample also encode this CDR3. This chain connects TRBV5-1 to TRBJ2-3, with TRBD1 matching over 8 bases. Trimming at V came to 0 bases and at J to 3 bases, leaving 0 bases not matched to a gene. The CDR3 loop spans 14 amino acids. Germline CDR1 SGHRS, CDR2 YFSETQ. CDR3 sequence (DNA): TGCGCCAGCAGCTTGGACAGGGGGACAGATACGCAGTATTTT. Its translation: CASSLDRGTDTQYF.

This CDR3 is CASSPTGTFTGELFF. Here the CDR3 DNA reads TGTGCCAGCAGCCCAACCGGGACTTTTACCGGGGAGCTGTTTTTT. The chain recombines TRBV7-3 with TRBJ2-2, with D maybe TRBD2 (6 bases). The V gene lost 5 bases and the J gene lost 5 bases, with 15 bases spanning the gap. The CDR3 has 15 residues. The germline gives CDR1 SGHTA, CDR2 FQGTGA.

The rearrangement joins TRBV5-1 to TRBJ2-7, with 10 bases that match TRBD1. V shed 4 bases, J shed 4 bases, and the junction held 5 bases outside the gene matches. Looked up from germline, CDR1 is SGHRS and CDR2 is YFSETQ. The CDR3 covers 14 residues. CDR3 bases: TGCGCCAGCAGCAGCAGACAGGGGGCATACGAGCAGTACTTC. It encodes CASSSRQGAYEQYF.

V and J are TRBV27 and TRBJ2-1; a possible D gene is TRBD2 (5 bases). The V end lost 3 bases, the J end lost 9 bases, and 15 bases lay between the germline ends. The CDR3 contains 14 residues. Germline CDR1 is MNHEY and CDR2 is SMNVEV (reference sequence). CDR3 sequence (DNA): TGTGCCAGCAGTTTTCTACCTTGGGGAGCTGAGCAGTTCTTC. As protein: CASSFLPWGAEQFF.

V gene TRBV5-1 combines with J gene TRBJ2-2; TRBD1 aligns across 8 bases. Losses at the gene ends were 4 bases for V and 8 bases for J; bases not matched to a gene: 7. In germline, CDR1 is SGHRS, CDR2 YFSETQ. The CDR3 consists of 14 residues. This CDR3 is CASSNGQGTGELFF. In nucleotides, the CDR3 is TGCGCCAGCAGCAACGGACAGGGAACGGGGGAGCTGTTTTTT.

This chain connects TRBV2 to TRBJ2-7; 8 positions agree with TRBD2. With V trimmed by 6 bases and J by 4 bases, 5 bases remained unmatched. Germline CDR1 SNHLY, CDR2 FYNNEI. The CDR3 is made up of 13 amino acids. The CDR3 coding sequence is TGTGCCAGCAGCGCGAGCGGGAGTTACGAGCAGTACTTC. Protein sequence: CASSASGSYEQYF. Filled out from reference TRBV2 and TRBJ2-7, the complete variable domain reads EPEVTQTPSHQVTQMGQEVILRCVPISNHLYFYWYRQILGQKVEFLVSFYNNEISEKSEIFDDQFSVERPDGSNFTLKIRSTKLEDSAMYFCASSASGSYEQYFGPGTRLTVT.

J is TRBJ1-3 and V is TRBV5-1; a weak D match, TRBD1 (5 bases). CDR3 length: 16 amino acids. V lost 0 bases and J lost 1, with 11 bases in between. Germline loops: CDR1 SGHRS, CDR2 YFSETQ. This CDR3 is CASSLGRGGSGNTIYF. The DNA for the CDR3 is TGCGCCAGCAGCTTGGGGAGGGGTGGATCTGGAAACACCATATATTTT.

The chain employs TRBV6-5 and TRBJ1-1; 7 bases agree with TRBD1. The CDR3 runs to 15 residues. Per germline, CDR1 MNHEY and CDR2 SVGAGI. J was trimmed by 3 bases and V by 6 bases; bases with no gene match: 10. The CDR3 DNA follows: TGTGCCAGCAGAGCTCCGGGACAGAGATACACTGAAGCTTTCTTT. This encodes CASRAPGQRYTEAFF.

The chain carries TRBV15 and TRBJ1-5; D gene ambiguous. The length of the CDR3 is 15 residues. Germline lookup yields CDR1 LNHNV and CDR2 YYDKDF (reference sequence). V lost 1 base to trimming and J lost 0 bases, with 7 bases between them. CDR3 in amino acids: CATSRAQLSNQPQHF. Written as DNA, the CDR3 is TGTGCCACCAGCAGAGCACAGCTTAGCAATCAGCCCCAGCATTTT.

The CDR3 protein is CAISESGNYGYTF. CDR3 sequence (DNA): TGTGCCATCAGTGAGTCAGGCAACTATGGCTACACCTTC. V and J are TRBV10-3 and TRBJ1-2, with D unresolved. Germline V gene data show CDR1 as ENHRY and CDR2 as SYGVKD. This CDR3 region has 13 residues. Deletions cut 0 bases from V and 2 bases from J, with 4 bases between.

This chain connects TRBV7-6 to TRBJ1-5, with 8 bases aligning to TRBD1. V dropped 1 base and J dropped 2; count of bases not matched to a gene: 7. From germline, CDR1 is SGHVS and CDR2 FNYEAQ. The CDR3 contains 17 residues. In DNA form, the CDR3 reads TGTGCCAGCAGCTTAGAGGGGACAGGTCCGGGCAATCAGCCCCAGCATTTT. The encoded protein is CASSLEGTGPGNQPQHF.

This clone was detected once. The chain employs TRBV18 and TRBJ1-5; no clear D. Trimming stripped 6 bases from V and 5 bases from J, with 17 bases between. Germline V gene data show CDR1 as KGHSH and CDR2 as LQKENI. The CDR3 is 15 amino acids. As DNA, the CDR3 is TGTGCCAGCTCGCGAAGGGTGGAGGGCTATCAGCCCCAGCATTTT. Its protein is CASSRRVEGYQPQHF.

V gene TRBV19 combines with J gene TRBJ1-1, with D maybe TRBD1 (6 bases). Trimming removed 6 bases at V and 7 bases at J, with 21 bases between. The CDR3 runs to 15 residues. Germline assignment: CDR1 LNHDA and CDR2 SQIVND (reference sequence). In DNA, the CDR3 is TGTGCCAGTAGCCCACGGACAGCGGGGGGGAATGAAGCTTTCTTT. It encodes CASSPRTAGGNEAFF.

CDR3 sequence (DNA): TGTGCCAGCAGCCAAGCGGGCAGTTCCAATCAGCCCCAGCATTTT. Protein product: CASSQAGSSNQPQHF. The rearrangement links TRBV27 to TRBJ1-5; D gene unclear. The CDR3 has 15 residues. V shed 6 bases and J shed 3 bases, with 15 bases lying between them. Germline V lookup: CDR1 MNHEY, CDR2 SMNVEV (reference sequence).